This T cell receptor (beta chain) was observed in a study of T-cell reconstitution after alpha-beta-depleted transplantation in children. Unique molecular identifiers were built into the TCRbeta library. TCRdb independently ran MiXCR on the PCR reads; one entry per CDR3 protein. Here the sample spans about 870,000 distinct CDR3 sequences, around 15% being singletons. V was pared by 5 bases and J by 6 bases, with 20 bases between. The CDR3 consists of 17 residues. This receptor was obtained from a male patient younger than 18 who had a stem cell transplant for acute lymphoblastic leukemia, so the T cells may come from the graft donor. The specimen comprised PBMCs, mostly from graft donor cells, sampled 360 days after TCRalphabeta/CD19-depleted stem cell transplant. The chain uses TRBV12-3 or TRBV12-4 and TRBJ1-6, with a possible D match to TRBD1 (5 bases). This chain's CDR3 is CASSTPSTDGANSPLHF. The CDR3 nucleotides read TGTGCCAGCAGTACCCCTTCGACCGATGGGGCTAATTCACCCCTCCACTTT.